This T cell receptor beta chain comes out of a study of Tregs in tolerant kidney transplant recipients. Study findings and constraints: Tregs expanded with activated donor B cells seemed most donor-specific. In tolerant patients, donor-specific Tregs outgrew total Tregs, suggesting antigen-driven expansion. Biological reproducibility was not directly addressed, but technical replication error appeared minimal.

Related graft donors supplied nonmyeloablative bone marrow transplants, and mixed chimerism was transient. This clone was seen a single time. Its target is unknown. Sequencing used immunoSEQ multiplex PCR; TCRdb keeps in-frame clones, though not all of them. The data hold tens of thousands of clones, with roughly 90% observed a single time. The sequencing here drew on CD4+ T cells from blood (PBMCs), taken 24 months after the transplant. This TCR was recovered from a human patient who received a combined kidney and bone marrow transplant. The T cells may come from the graft donor.

The DNA for the CDR3 is TGTGCCAGCAGCCGGGAGGGGAGACGCACAGATACGCAGTATTTT. Its translation: CASSREGRRTDTQYF. This chain connects TRBV5-5 to TRBJ2-3; the match to TRBD2 covers 8 bases. CDR1 is SGHKS, CDR2 YYEKEE, per germline (reference sequence). This CDR3 has 15 amino acids. V gave up 4 bases and J gave up 1 base; unmatched junction bases: 5.